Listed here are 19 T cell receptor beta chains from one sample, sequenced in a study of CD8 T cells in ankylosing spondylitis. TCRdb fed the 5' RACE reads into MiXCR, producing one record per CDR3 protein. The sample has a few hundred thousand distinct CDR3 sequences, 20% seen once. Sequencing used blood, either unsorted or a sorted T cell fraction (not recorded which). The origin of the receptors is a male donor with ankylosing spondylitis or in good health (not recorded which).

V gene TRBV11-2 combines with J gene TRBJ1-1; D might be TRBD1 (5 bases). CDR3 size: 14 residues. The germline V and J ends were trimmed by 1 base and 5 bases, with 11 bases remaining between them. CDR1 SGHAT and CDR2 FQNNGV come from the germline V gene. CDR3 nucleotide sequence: TGTGCCAGCAGCTTAGGGGGCCCAGGGACTGAAGCTTTCTTT. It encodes CASSLGGPGTEAFF.

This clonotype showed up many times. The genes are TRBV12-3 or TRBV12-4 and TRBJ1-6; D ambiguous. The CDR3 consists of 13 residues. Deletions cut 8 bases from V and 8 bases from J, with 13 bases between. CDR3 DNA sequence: TGTGCCAGCTCACTTGCGGGGTATTCACCCCTCCACTTT. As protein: CASSLAGYSPLHF.

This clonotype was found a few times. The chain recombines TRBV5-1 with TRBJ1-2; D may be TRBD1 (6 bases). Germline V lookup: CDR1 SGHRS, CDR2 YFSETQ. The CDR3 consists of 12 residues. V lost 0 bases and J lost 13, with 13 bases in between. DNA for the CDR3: TGCGCCAGCAGCTTGGGGGACATCGGCGTCACCTTC. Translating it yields CASSLGDIGVTF.

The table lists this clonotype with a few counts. In DNA, the CDR3 is TGTGCCAGCAGCACGGGACAGGGGAATGAGCAGTTCTTC. This codes for CASSTGQGNEQFF. The V and J genes are TRBV5-4 and TRBJ2-1, with 10 bases aligning to TRBD1. Germline V CDR1 and CDR2: SGHNT, YYREEE (reference sequence). Trimming at V came to 4 bases and at J to 7 bases, leaving 2 bases not matched to a gene. This CDR3 is 13 amino acids long. Combining the CDR3 with reference TRBV5-4 and TRBJ2-1 gives the whole variable domain ETGVTQSPTHLIKTRGQQVTLRCSSQSGHNTVSWYQQALGQGPQFIFQYYREEENGRGNFPPRFSGLQFPNYSSELNVNALELDDSALYLCASSTGQGNEQFFGPGTRLTVL.

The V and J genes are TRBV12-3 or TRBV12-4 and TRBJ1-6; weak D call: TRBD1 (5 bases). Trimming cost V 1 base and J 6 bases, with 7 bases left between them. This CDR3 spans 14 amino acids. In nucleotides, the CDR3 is TGTGCCAGCAGTTTAGGACAGACTAATTCACCCCTCCACTTT. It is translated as CASSLGQTNSPLHF.

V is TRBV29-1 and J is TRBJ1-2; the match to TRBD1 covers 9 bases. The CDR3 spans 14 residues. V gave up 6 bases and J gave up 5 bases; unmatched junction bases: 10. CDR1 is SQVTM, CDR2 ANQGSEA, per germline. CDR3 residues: CSVTGGANPYGYTF. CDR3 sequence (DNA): TGCAGCGTCACAGGGGGCGCGAACCCTTATGGCTACACCTTC.

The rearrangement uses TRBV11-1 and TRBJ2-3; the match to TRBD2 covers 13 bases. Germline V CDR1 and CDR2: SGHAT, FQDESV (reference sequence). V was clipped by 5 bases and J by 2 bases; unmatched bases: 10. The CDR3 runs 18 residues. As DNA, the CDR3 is TGTGCCAGCAGCACTTACACTAGCGGGGGGGCATCCACAGATACGCAGTATTTT. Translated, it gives CASSTYTSGGASTDTQYF.

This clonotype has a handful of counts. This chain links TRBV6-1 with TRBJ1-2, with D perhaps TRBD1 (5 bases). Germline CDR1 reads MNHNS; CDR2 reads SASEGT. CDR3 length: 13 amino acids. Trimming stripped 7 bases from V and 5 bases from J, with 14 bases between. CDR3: CASTMGEGYGYTF. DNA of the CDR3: TGTGCCAGCACCATGGGAGAGGGGTATGGCTACACCTTC.

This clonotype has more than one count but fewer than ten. The CDR3 coding sequence is TGCGCCAGCAGCCAAGAGATGGGAAGCGGGGGGTGGCGCAATGAGCAGTTCTTC. Translated: CASSQEMGSGGWRNEQFF. The chain recombines TRBV4-1 with TRBJ2-1, with TRBD2 identical over 9 bases. CDR3 size: 18 residues. Germline V gene lookup returns CDR1 MGHRA and CDR2 YSYEKL. Trimming took 0 bases from V and 6 from J; bases not matched to a gene: 12.

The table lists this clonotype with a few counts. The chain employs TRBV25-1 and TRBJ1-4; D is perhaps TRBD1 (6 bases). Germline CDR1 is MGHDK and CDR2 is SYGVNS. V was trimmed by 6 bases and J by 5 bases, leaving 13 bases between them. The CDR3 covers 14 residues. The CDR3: CASRYSGVNEKLFF. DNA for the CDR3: TGTGCCAGCAGGTATTCAGGGGTAAATGAAAAACTGTTTTTT. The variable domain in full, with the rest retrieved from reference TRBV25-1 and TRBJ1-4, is EADIYQTPRYLVIGTGKKITLECSQTMGHDKMYWYQQDPGMELHLIHYSYGVNSTEKGDLSSESTVSRIRTEHFPLTLESARPSHTSQYLCASRYSGVNEKLFFGSGTQLSVL.

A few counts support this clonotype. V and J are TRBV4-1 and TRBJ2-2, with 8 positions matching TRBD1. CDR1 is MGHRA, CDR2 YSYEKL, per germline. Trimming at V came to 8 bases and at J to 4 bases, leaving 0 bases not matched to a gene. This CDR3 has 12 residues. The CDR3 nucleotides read TGCGCCAGCCAGGGGGCCACCGGGGAGCTGTTTTTT. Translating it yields CASQGATGELFF.

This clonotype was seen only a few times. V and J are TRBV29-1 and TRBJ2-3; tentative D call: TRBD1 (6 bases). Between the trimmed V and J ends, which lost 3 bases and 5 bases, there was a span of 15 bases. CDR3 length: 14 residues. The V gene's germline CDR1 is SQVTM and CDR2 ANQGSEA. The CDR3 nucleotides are TGCAGCGTTGAGACAGGTCGGCAACGAGATACGCAGTATTTT. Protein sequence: CSVETGRQRDTQYF.

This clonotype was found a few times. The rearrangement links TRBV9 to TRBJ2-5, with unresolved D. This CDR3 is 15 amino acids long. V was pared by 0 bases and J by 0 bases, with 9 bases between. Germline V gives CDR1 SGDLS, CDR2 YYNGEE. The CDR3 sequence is CASSVEVTDQETQYF. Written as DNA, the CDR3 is TGTGCCAGCAGCGTAGAAGTGACGGACCAAGAGACCCAGTACTTC.

CDR3 in amino acids: CASSERTVTYEQYF. As DNA, the CDR3 is TGTGCCAGCAGCGAAAGGACGGTAACCTACGAGCAGTACTTC. This rearrangement joins TRBV3-1 to TRBJ2-7; D unclear. CDR3 length: 14 amino acids. Trimming left V 5 bases short and J 2 bases short, with 13 bases between. CDR1 and CDR2 (germline): LGHDT, YNNKEL (reference sequence).

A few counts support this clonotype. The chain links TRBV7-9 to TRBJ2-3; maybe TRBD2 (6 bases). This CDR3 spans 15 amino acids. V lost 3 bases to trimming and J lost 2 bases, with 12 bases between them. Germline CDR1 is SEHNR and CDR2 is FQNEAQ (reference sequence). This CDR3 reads CASSFSLDYTDTQYF. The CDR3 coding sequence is TGTGCCAGCAGCTTCTCCCTGGACTACACAGATACGCAGTATTTT.

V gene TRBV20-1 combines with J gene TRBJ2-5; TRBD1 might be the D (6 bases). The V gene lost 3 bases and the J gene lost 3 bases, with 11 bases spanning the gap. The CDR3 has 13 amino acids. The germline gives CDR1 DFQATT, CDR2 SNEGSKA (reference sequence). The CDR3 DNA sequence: TGCAGTGCTAGTGGGGGCCTTGAAGAGACCCAGTACTTC. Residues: CSASGGLEETQYF.

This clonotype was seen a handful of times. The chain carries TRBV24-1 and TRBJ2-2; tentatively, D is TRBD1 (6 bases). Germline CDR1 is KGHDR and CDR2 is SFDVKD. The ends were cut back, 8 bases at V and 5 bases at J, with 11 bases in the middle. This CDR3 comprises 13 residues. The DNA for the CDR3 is TGTGCCACCAAAACAGGGACGACCGGGGAGCTGTTTTTT. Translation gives CATKTGTTGELFF.

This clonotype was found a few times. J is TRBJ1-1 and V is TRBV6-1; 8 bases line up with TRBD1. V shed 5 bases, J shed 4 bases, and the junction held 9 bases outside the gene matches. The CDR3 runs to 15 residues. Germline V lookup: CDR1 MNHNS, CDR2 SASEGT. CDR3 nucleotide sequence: TGTGCCAGCAGTAAAAACCCCAGGGGGCCCACTGAAGCTTTCTTT. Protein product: CASSKNPRGPTEAFF.

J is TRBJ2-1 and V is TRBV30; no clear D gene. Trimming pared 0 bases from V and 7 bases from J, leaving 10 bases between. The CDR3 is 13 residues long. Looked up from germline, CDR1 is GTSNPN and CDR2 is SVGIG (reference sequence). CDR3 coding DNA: TGTGCCTGGAGTGTATTTAGCAAGAATGAGCAGTTCTTC. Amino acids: CAWSVFSKNEQFF.